These 19 T cell receptor beta chains share one sample of origin, sequenced in a study of blood T cells in healthy people across ages. Alongside a J-beta primer mix, a sample-barcoded 5' primer served in a second PCR lasting roughly 6 to 11 cycles. TCRdb recomputed calls from the 5' RACE reads with MiXCR, one row per CDR3 protein. The table records roughly 1,500,000 distinct CDR3 sequences, 30% to 35% of them present only once. Sample: blood. The receptors come from a woman aged 25 to 39 in good health.

This clonotype was seen more than once but under ten times. The chain combines TRBV7-6 with TRBJ1-5, with D possibly matching TRBD1 (5 bases). The V and J ends lost 0 bases and 7 bases respectively, with 7 bases between them. The CDR3 spans 13 residues. The germline CDR1 and CDR2 sequences are SGHVS and FNYEAQ. In DNA, the CDR3 is TGTGCCAGCAGCTTAGCTTGGGGCCAGCCCCAGCATTTT. This codes for CASSLAWGQPQHF. Based on the CDR3 plus reference TRBV7-6 and TRBJ1-5, the full variable domain is GAGVSQSPRYKVTKRGQDVALRCDPISGHVSLYWYRQALGQGPEFLTYFNYEAQQDKSGLPNDRFSAERPEGSISTLTIQRTEQRDSAMYRCASSLAWGQPQHFGDGTRLSIL.

This clonotype was picked up a small number of times. The chain employs TRBV18 and TRBJ1-6, with D perhaps TRBD1 (6 bases). Trimming cost V 3 bases and J 1 base, with 7 bases left between them. Germline lookup yields CDR1 KGHSH and CDR2 LQKENI. The CDR3 consists of 15 residues. The DNA for the CDR3 is TGTGCCAGCTCACCGGACAGTTCCTATAATTCACCCCTCCACTTT. This gives the protein CASSPDSSYNSPLHF.

This chain uses TRBV7-2 with TRBJ1-5; D is ambiguous. V shed 3 bases and J shed 0 bases, with 12 bases lying between them. Germline V gene data show CDR1 as SGHTA and CDR2 as FQGNSA. CDR3 length: 16 residues. CDR3 nucleotides: TGTGCCAGCAGCTTGGAACGGTATTATAGCAATCAGCCCCAGCATTTT. Translated: CASSLERYYSNQPQHF. Complete variable domain (other parts from reference TRBV7-2 and TRBJ1-5): GAGVSQSPSNKVTEKGKDVELRCDPISGHTALYWYRQSLGQGLEFLIYFQGNSAPDKSGLPSDRFSAERTGGSVSTLTIQRTQQEDSAVYLCASSLERYYSNQPQHFGDGTRLSIL.

V and J are TRBV11-2 and TRBJ2-3; D remains unclear. CDR3 length equals 16 residues. Germline V gene lookup returns CDR1 SGHAT and CDR2 FQNNGV. V lost 1 base and J 0 bases, leaving 11 bases between the germline ends. In DNA, the CDR3 is TGTGCCAGCAGCTTAGTTGTGGGTCTAAGCACAGATACGCAGTATTTT. This gives the protein CASSLVVGLSTDTQYF.

This clonotype was picked up a small number of times. The chain couples TRBV7-8 to TRBJ2-3, with a weak D call TRBD1 (5 bases). Per germline, CDR1 SGHVS and CDR2 FQNEAQ. Trimming took off 1 base at V and 2 bases at J, with 10 bases between the two ends. CDR3 length equals 15 residues. In nucleotides, the CDR3 is TGTGCCAGCAGCTTAGAACCCAGGGCCACAGATACGCAGTATTTT. Translating it yields CASSLEPRATDTQYF.

The chain has TRBV5-1 and TRBJ1-1, with TRBD1 identical over 10 bases. CDR3 size: 14 residues. V lost 3 bases to trimming and J lost 7 bases; unmatched junction nucleotides: 6. Germline lookup yields CDR1 SGHRS and CDR2 YFSETQ. This CDR3 reads CASSSGTGDYEAFF. Written as DNA, the CDR3 is TGCGCCAGCAGCTCGGGGACAGGGGATTATGAAGCTTTCTTT.

This rearrangement joins TRBV6-6 to TRBJ2-1, with D maybe TRBD2 (5 bases). V lost 5 bases and J lost 2, with 13 bases in between. Germline CDR1 is MNHNY and CDR2 is SVGAGI (reference sequence). CDR3 size: 15 residues. The CDR3: CASSAHYGAYNEQFF. The CDR3 nucleotides are TGTGCCAGCAGTGCCCATTACGGGGCCTACAATGAGCAGTTCTTC.

The chain uses TRBV20-1 and TRBJ2-7; D uncertain. The length of the CDR3 is 10 residues. V was pared by 3 bases and J by 6 bases, with 6 bases between. The germline V gene has CDR1 DFQATT and CDR2 SNEGSKA (reference sequence). The CDR3 protein is CSARLTEQYF. The CDR3 coding sequence is TGCAGTGCTAGGTTGACCGAGCAGTACTTC.

About this clonotype: A junction end diverges from the germline sequence, so it may reflect a read error. This chain connects TRBV7-9 to TRBJ1-2; D perhaps matches TRBD1 (6 bases). CDR3 size: 13 residues. Germline V CDR1 and CDR2: SEHNR, FQNEAQ (reference sequence). The chain's CDR3 is CACSLEGGNGYTF. Here the CDR3 DNA reads TGTGCCTGCAGCTTAGAGGGGGGAAATGGCTACACCTTC. Combining the CDR3 with reference TRBV7-9 and TRBJ1-2 gives the whole variable domain DTGVSQNPRHKITKRGQNVTFRCDPISEHNRLYWYRQTLGQGPEFLTYFQNEAQLEKSRLLSDRFSAERPKGSFSTLEIQRTEQGDSAMYLCACSLEGGNGYTFGSGTRLTVV.

A few counts support this clonotype. V usage is TRBV7-8 and J usage is TRBJ2-7; D unclear. The CDR3 loop spans 15 amino acids. Trimming shortened V by 2 bases and J by 1 base, and 12 bases separated the two germline ends. Germline CDR1 reads SGHVS; CDR2 reads FQNEAQ. In DNA form, the CDR3 reads TGTGCCAGCAGCTTAAATAAGGCGGTTTCCTACGAGCAGTACTTC. Translated: CASSLNKAVSYEQYF.

This clonotype was recorded once. A read error may account for a junction end that differs from germline. The J gene is TRBJ2-7, the V gene TRBV6-6; no clear D gene. Looked up from germline, CDR1 is MNHNY and CDR2 is SVGAGI (reference sequence). The CDR3 covers 13 residues. The CDR3 loop reads CAISKTGSYEQYF. The CDR3 DNA reads TGTGCCATCAGTAAGACTGGCTCCTACGAGCAGTACTTC.

The table lists this clonotype with a few counts. The chain links TRBV5-1 to TRBJ1-2; D gene uncertain. The CDR3 consists of 16 residues. The germline CDR1 and CDR2 sequences are SGHRS and YFSETQ. V was cut by 1 base and J by 0 bases, with 13 bases left in between. CDR3 nucleotides: TGCGCCAGCAGCTTGCTGGTCGGCGGGGCTAACTATGGCTACACCTTC. This sequence encodes CASSLLVGGANYGYTF.

The gene calls are TRBV2 and TRBJ2-5; D may be TRBD1 (6 bases). This CDR3 has 13 residues. The germline V gene encodes CDR1 SNHLY and CDR2 FYNNEI. The V and J ends lost 3 bases and 9 bases respectively, with 14 bases between them. CDR3 residues: CASSDRGSPAQYF. The CDR3 bases are TGTGCCAGCAGTGACAGGGGCTCCCCGGCCCAGTACTTC.

As DNA, the CDR3 is TGTGCCATCAGTGAAGGTGGGACAGGACCCTACGAGCAGTACTTC. Translation gives CAISEGGTGPYEQYF. V is TRBV10-3 and J is TRBJ2-7; 8 bases are a match to TRBD1. This CDR3 is built from 15 residues. Germline loops: CDR1 ENHRY, CDR2 SYGVKD. The junction had 6 bases not matched to a gene; V was cut back by 3 bases and J by 2 bases.

The CDR3 nucleotides read TGCAGTGCTAGAAACTCCGGGACAGGGACCCACGAGCAGTACTTC. Its protein is CSARNSGTGTHEQYF. V and J are TRBV20-1 and TRBJ2-7, with 9 bases that match TRBD1. This CDR3 has 15 residues. Trimming cost V 2 bases and J 5 bases; bases outside gene matches: 10. Germline V lookup: CDR1 DFQATT, CDR2 SNEGSKA (reference sequence).

CDR3 residues: CASKSTSGGDTQYF. As DNA, the CDR3 is TGTGCCAGCAAAAGCACATCGGGTGGAGATACGCAGTATTTT. The chain couples TRBV7-2 to TRBJ2-3; D gene unclear. The CDR3 loop spans 14 amino acids. V was pared by 7 bases and J by 5 bases, with 16 bases between. Per germline, CDR1 SGHTA and CDR2 FQGNSA.

This chain connects TRBV20-1 to TRBJ2-7; D is possibly TRBD1 or TRBD2 (6 bases each). The CDR3 spans 12 residues. Germline values: CDR1 DFQATT, CDR2 SNEGSKA (reference sequence). The CDR3 DNA follows: TGCAGCCCCCGGGGGCGAGGTGCCGAGCAGTACTTC. Translating it yields CSPRGRGAEQYF.

The genes are TRBV6-1 and TRBJ1-1; unclear D gene. The CDR3 totals 14 residues. Germline V CDR1 and CDR2: MNHNS, SASEGT. Deletions cut 5 bases from V and 1 base from J, with 11 bases between. Here the CDR3 DNA reads TGTGCCAGCAGTACACAAAATTCGAACACTGAAGCTTTCTTT. Translating it yields CASSTQNSNTEAFF.

This clonotype turned up a few times. The rearrangement links TRBV5-5 to TRBJ2-3; tentative D call: TRBD2 (5 bases). The CDR3 runs to 15 residues. Germline V gene sequence: CDR1 SGHKS, CDR2 YYEKEE (reference sequence). The V gene lost 0 bases and the J gene lost 0 bases, with 8 bases spanning the gap. DNA for the CDR3: TGTGCCAGCAGCTTGGAAGTAGCGAGCACAGATACGCAGTATTTT. Translated: CASSLEVASTDTQYF.